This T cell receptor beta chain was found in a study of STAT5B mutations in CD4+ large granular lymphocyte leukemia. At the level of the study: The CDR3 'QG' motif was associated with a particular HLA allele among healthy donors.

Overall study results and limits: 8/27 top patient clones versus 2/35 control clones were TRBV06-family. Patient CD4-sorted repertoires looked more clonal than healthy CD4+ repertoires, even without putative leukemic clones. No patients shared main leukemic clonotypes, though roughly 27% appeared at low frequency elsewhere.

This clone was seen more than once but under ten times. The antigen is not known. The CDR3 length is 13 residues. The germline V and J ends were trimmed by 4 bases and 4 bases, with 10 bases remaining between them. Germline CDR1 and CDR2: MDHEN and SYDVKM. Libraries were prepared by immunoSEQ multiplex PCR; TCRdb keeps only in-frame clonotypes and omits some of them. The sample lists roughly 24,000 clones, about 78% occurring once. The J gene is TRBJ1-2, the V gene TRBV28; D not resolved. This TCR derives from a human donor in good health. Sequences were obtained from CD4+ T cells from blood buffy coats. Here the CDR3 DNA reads TGTGCCAGCAGTTGGCGGGCCGGCTATGGCTACACCTTC. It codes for CASSWRAGYGYTF.